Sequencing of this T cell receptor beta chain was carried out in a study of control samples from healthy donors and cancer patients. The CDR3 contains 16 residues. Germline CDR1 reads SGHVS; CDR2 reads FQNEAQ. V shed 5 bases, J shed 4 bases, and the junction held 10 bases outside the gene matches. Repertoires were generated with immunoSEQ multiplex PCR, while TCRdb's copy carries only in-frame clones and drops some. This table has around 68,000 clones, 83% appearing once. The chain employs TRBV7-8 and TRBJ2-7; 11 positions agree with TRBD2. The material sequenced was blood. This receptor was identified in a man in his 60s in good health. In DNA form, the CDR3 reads TGTGCCAGCAGCACAACCGGGACTAGCGGTAAATACGAGCAGTACTTC. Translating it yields CASSTTGTSGKYEQYF.